This T cell receptor (beta chain) was observed in a study of blood T cell repertoires in COVID-19. The V and J ends lost 5 bases and 7 bases respectively, with 8 bases between them. This CDR3 has 11 amino acids. Germline CDR1 SNHLY, CDR2 FYNNEI. This clone was seen a few times. Original data processing: Reference gene primer amplification gave estimated nucleated cell counts. Clones were sequenced by immunoSEQ multiplex PCR, and TCRdb holds only the in-frame ones, with some missing. V and J calls plus clone size are reproduced from that table; the DNA served to infer D and trimming. The table lists over 200,000 clones, around 80% of them singletons, with 27% in the top ten.

Sequencing was performed on peripheral blood. This clonotype originated in a man in his forties with acute or convalescent COVID-19. This rearrangement joins TRBV2 to TRBJ1-1, with D tentatively TRBD1 (5 bases). Written as DNA, the CDR3 is TGTGCCAGCAGTCCGACAGTTGAAGCTTTCTTT. Its translation: CASSPTVEAFF.